This T cell receptor beta chain came from a study of Graves' ophthalmopathy and Graves' hyperthyroidism. This clonotype was observed many times. There are 13 residues in the CDR3. CDR1 is KGHDR and CDR2 is SFDVKD in the germline V gene. Trimming took 0 bases from V and 8 from J, leaving 9 bases between them. As the template, RNA transcripts were used to amplify TCR beta CDR3 regions. RT-PCR in the first round used HTBI primers; a second-round multiplex PCR followed. One entry per CDR3 protein, called by TCRdb with MiXCR from the multiplex PCR reads. This sample has about 1.2 million distinct CDR3 sequences; about two fifths occur once, and the top ten carry roughly 11%.

This TCR was recovered from an adult man with Graves' hyperthyroidism. This chain joins TRBV24-1 and TRBJ1-2, with D unclear. Specimen: peripheral blood or thyroid tissue (not recorded which). The CDR3 DNA reads TGTGCCACCAGTGATTTGGGTGTAGGCGGCTACACCTTC. Amino acid sequence: CATSDLGVGGYTF.